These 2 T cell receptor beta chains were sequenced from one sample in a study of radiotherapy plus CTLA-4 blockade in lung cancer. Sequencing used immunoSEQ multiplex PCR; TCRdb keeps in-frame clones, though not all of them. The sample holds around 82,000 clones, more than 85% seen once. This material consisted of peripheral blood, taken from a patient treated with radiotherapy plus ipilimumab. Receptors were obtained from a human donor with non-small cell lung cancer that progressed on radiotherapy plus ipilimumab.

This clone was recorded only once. The CDR3 loop is CASTRQGRSNQPQHF. DNA of the CDR3: TGTGCCAGTACCCGACAGGGGCGGAGTAATCAGCCCCAGCATTTT. The chain carries TRBV19 and TRBJ1-5; TRBD1 matches at 8 bases. Germline-derived CDR1 and CDR2 are LNHDA and SQIVND (reference sequence). V trimming: 7 bases; J trimming: 4 bases; junction bases outside the gene matches: 9. This CDR3 is 15 amino acids long.

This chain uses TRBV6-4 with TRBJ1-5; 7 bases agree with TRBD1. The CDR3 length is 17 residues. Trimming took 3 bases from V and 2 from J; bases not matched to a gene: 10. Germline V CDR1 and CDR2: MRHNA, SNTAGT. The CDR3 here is CASSEEGAGGCNQPQHF. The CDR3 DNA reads TGTGCCAGCAGTGAGGAGGGGGCCGGCGGGTGCAATCAGCCCCAGCATTTT.